The 17 T cell receptor beta chains below were found in one sample sequenced in a study of radiotherapy plus CTLA-4 blockade in lung cancer. The assay was immunoSEQ multiplex PCR, and TCRdb's table has in-frame clones only and misses some. The sample holds fewer than 65,000 clones, 60% to 80% seen once. The source was peripheral blood, collected from a patient treated with radiotherapy plus ipilimumab. The receptors originated from a human donor with non-small cell lung cancer whose response to radiotherapy plus ipilimumab could not be evaluated.

This clone was observed a single time. The chain links TRBV7-2 to TRBJ2-3; 9 nucleotides match TRBD2. Germline CDR1 and CDR2: SGHTA and FQGNSA. J gave up 5 bases and V 5 bases, and 14 bases lay outside the gene matches. The CDR3 length is 17 residues. In DNA, the CDR3 is TGTGCCAGCAGCCCAGCCGGCAGCGGGGGGTTGGTAGATACGCAGTATTTT. Protein sequence: CASSPAGSGGLVDTQYF. Complete variable domain (other parts from reference TRBV7-2 and TRBJ2-3): GAGVSQSPSNKVTEKGKDVELRCDPISGHTALYWYRQSLGQGLEFLIYFQGNSAPDKSGLPSDRFSAERTGGSVSTLTIQRTQQEDSAVYLCASSPAGSGGLVDTQYFGPGTRLTVL.

The rearrangement joins TRBV5-4 to TRBJ2-7; 9 positions match TRBD2. CDR1 and CDR2 from the germline V gene are SGHNT and YYREEE (reference sequence). The trim removed 6 bases at V and 5 bases at J, leaving 9 bases unmatched. CDR3 length: 14 residues. CDR3 sequence reads: CASTAAGGNDEQYF. The CDR3 DNA sequence: TGTGCCAGCACCGCAGCGGGAGGAAACGACGAGCAGTACTTC.

This clone has just a few counts. The chain uses TRBV5-4 and TRBJ1-3; TRBD1 is a possible D gene (5 bases). V lost 0 bases and J 0 bases, leaving 13 bases between the germline ends. There are 17 residues in the CDR3. Per the germline V gene, CDR1 is SGHNT and CDR2 is YYREEE (reference sequence). CDR3 coding DNA: TGTGCCAGCAGCTTGGGGGACGGGAGAAGCTCTGGAAACACCATATATTTT. Its translation: CASSLGDGRSSGNTIYF.

The chain has TRBV5-1 and TRBJ2-3; 9 nucleotides match TRBD2. Germline CDR1 and CDR2: SGHRS and YFSETQ. This CDR3 region has 14 residues. The junction had 1 base not matched to a gene; V was cut back by 5 bases and J by 0 bases. CDR3: CASSSGGSTDTQYF. The CDR3 region has the DNA TGCGCCAGCAGTAGCGGGGGAAGCACAGATACGCAGTATTTT.

The V and J genes are TRBV7-9 and TRBJ2-7; D remains ambiguous. Per germline, CDR1 SEHNR and CDR2 FQNEAQ (reference sequence). The CDR3 totals 13 residues. V was clipped by 3 bases and J by 5 bases, with 11 bases between them. CDR3 protein: CASSLVNRDEQYF. Here the CDR3 DNA reads TGTGCCAGCAGCTTGGTAAATCGGGACGAGCAGTACTTC.

The chain has TRBV9 and TRBJ2-7, with 10 nucleotides matching TRBD1. J was trimmed by 7 bases and V by 6 bases; bases with no gene match: 22. This CDR3 is built from 18 residues. Per germline, CDR1 SGDLS and CDR2 YYNGEE. CDR3 loop: CASNPIPAPGQGHGEQYF. The CDR3 DNA sequence: TGTGCCAGCAACCCTATACCTGCACCGGGACAGGGGCATGGGGAGCAGTACTTC.

This chain joins TRBV7-8 and TRBJ2-6, with D tentatively TRBD2 (6 bases). Looked up from germline, CDR1 is SGHVS and CDR2 is FQNEAQ. The CDR3 is 16 amino acids. The V gene lost 3 bases and the J gene lost 4 bases, with 13 bases spanning the gap. The CDR3, as DNA: TGTGCCAGCAGCTTTGGGGCGGGGTACGGGGCCAACGTCCTGACTTTC. This encodes CASSFGAGYGANVLTF.

By frequency in the sample, this clone is medium-sized (0.01 to 0.1%). This sequence joins TRBV4-3 and TRBJ1-1; 7 bases map to TRBD1. CDR3 length: 15 residues. Looked up from germline, CDR1 is LGHNA and CDR2 is YSLEER. V was clipped by 0 bases and J by 8 bases; unmatched bases: 9. This CDR3 is CASSQDVGGGTEAFF. DNA of the CDR3: TGCGCCAGCAGCCAAGATGTCGGAGGGGGCACCGAAGCTTTCTTT.

This clone turned up a few times. The gene calls are TRBV7-8 and TRBJ1-1, with a tentative D call TRBD1 (5 bases). The CDR3 consists of 15 residues. The V and J ends lost 4 bases and 0 bases respectively, with 12 bases between them. Germline-derived CDR1 and CDR2 are SGHVS and FQNEAQ. CDR3 sequence reads: CASSSWGVLNTEAFF. In nucleotides, the CDR3 is TGTGCCAGCAGCTCCTGGGGGGTGCTGAACACTGAAGCTTTCTTT. Drawing the rest from reference TRBV7-8 and TRBJ1-1, the complete variable domain is GAGVSQSPRYKVAKRGQDVALRCDPISGHVSLFWYQQALGQGPEFLTYFQNEAQLDKSGLPSDRFFAERPEGSVSTLKIQRTQQEDSAVYLCASSSWGVLNTEAFFGQGTRLTVV.

The chain has TRBV27 and TRBJ2-6; tentatively, D is TRBD2 (5 bases). Trimming took off 1 base at V and 4 bases at J, with 14 bases between the two ends. CDR3 length: 17 amino acids. Germline V gives CDR1 MNHEY, CDR2 SMNVEV (reference sequence). The CDR3 nucleotides are TGTGCCAGCAGTTTATTTGGTCCTGGCGGGGGGGCCAACGTCCTGACTTTC. It yields the protein CASSLFGPGGGANVLTF.

This rearrangement joins TRBV5-1 to TRBJ2-7, with 12 bases aligning to TRBD1. Per germline, CDR1 SGHRS and CDR2 YFSETQ. This CDR3 region has 14 residues. V shed 6 bases, J shed 7 bases, and the junction held 8 bases outside the gene matches. Here the CDR3 DNA reads TGCGCCAGCACTCCGGGACAGGGGGCTGGGGAGCAGTACTTC. Protein product: CASTPGQGAGEQYF.

This chain connects TRBV7-3 to TRBJ2-1; D remains ambiguous. The CDR3 contains 13 residues. Trimming cost V 4 bases and J 10 bases, with 14 bases left between them. Germline V CDR1 and CDR2: SGHTA, FQGTGA. The CDR3: CASSSRFTEEQFF. In nucleotides, the CDR3 is TGTGCCAGCAGCTCCCGTTTCACGGAGGAGCAGTTCTTC. Looking up the rest from reference TRBV7-3 and TRBJ2-1 gives the full variable domain: GAGVSQTPSNKVTEKGKYVELRCDPISGHTALYWYRQSLGQGPEFLIYFQGTGAADDSGLPNDRFFAVRPEGSVSTLKIQRTERGDSAVYLCASSSRFTEEQFFGPGTRLTVL.

The chain recombines TRBV7-2 with TRBJ2-7; 8 bases line up with TRBD2. Germline CDR1 reads SGHTA; CDR2 reads FQGNSA. With 5 bases clipped from V and 7 bases from J, the junction kept 19 bases outside the gene matches. The length of the CDR3 is 17 residues. CDR3 amino acids: CASSQYPQNSGKREQYF. In DNA form, the CDR3 reads TGTGCCAGCAGCCAATACCCGCAGAATAGCGGGAAGAGGGAGCAGTACTTC.

J is TRBJ2-7 and V is TRBV5-4; 7 bases are a match to TRBD1. CDR3 length: 17 amino acids. Germline trimming cut 4 bases from V and 4 bases from J; bases unmatched to any gene: 17. Germline CDR1 is SGHNT and CDR2 is YYREEE (reference sequence). The CDR3 loop is CASSPLGGSGNSYEQYF. CDR3 DNA sequence: TGTGCCAGCAGCCCCCTAGGGGGCAGCGGAAACTCTTACGAGCAGTACTTC.

The chain recombines TRBV5-1 with TRBJ1-5; 9 bases are a match to TRBD1. Losses at the gene ends were 0 bases for V and 4 bases for J; bases not matched to a gene: 2. This CDR3 spans 15 amino acids. Germline values: CDR1 SGHRS, CDR2 YFSETQ. The CDR3 region has the DNA TGCGCCAGCAGCTTGGATGGACAGGGGAATCAGCCCCAGCATTTT. Translating gives CASSLDGQGNQPQHF.

This clone was picked up a small number of times. The chain joins TRBV6-6 to TRBJ1-2; TRBD1 is a possible D gene (6 bases). The germline V and J ends were trimmed by 2 bases and 10 bases, with 11 bases remaining between them. CDR3 length equals 12 residues. CDR1 and CDR2 (germline): MNHNY, SVGAGI (reference sequence). The CDR3 reads CASSYTDSDYTF. CDR3 DNA: TGTGCCAGCAGTTACACGGACAGTGACTACACCTTC.

This chain connects TRBV6-5 to TRBJ2-7; perhaps TRBD2 as D (6 bases). CDR1 is MNHEY and CDR2 is SVGAGI in the germline V gene. Trimming removed 6 bases from V and 6 bases from J, with 12 bases in between. This CDR3 has 12 residues. This chain's CDR3 is CASSFQGGEQYF. CDR3 coding DNA: TGTGCCAGCAGCTTTCAGGGAGGCGAGCAGTACTTC.